These T cell receptor beta chains were read from a single sample in a study of Ad26.COV2.S vaccination and SARS-CoV-2 variants. Only in-frame clones appear in the TCRdb table, and some are missing; sequencing was by immunoSEQ multiplex PCR. The sample records more than 400,000 clones, about 90% being singletons. This material consisted of peripheral blood, taken in a trial of Ad26.COV2.S vaccine versus placebo. The receptors stem from a person between 18 and 59 years old who received the Ad26.COV2.S COVID-19 vaccine or a placebo. Both conserved end residues are part of each CDR3. The D gene is left open where the match is weak. Some rows have no size entry. The others give once, few or many, or a class for an expanded clone.

CDR3 protein: CASSIESASYEQYF; CDR3 DNA: TGTGCCAGTAGTATTGAGTCCGCTTCCTACGAGCAGTACTTC; clone size: -; D gene: -; V gene: TRBV19; J gene: TRBJ2-7
CDR3 protein: CASSLDRDYEQYF; CDR3 DNA: TGTGCCAGCAGCTTGGACAGGGACTACGAGCAGTACTTC; clone size: -; D gene: TRBD1; V gene: TRBV12-3/TRBV12-4; J gene: TRBJ2-7
CDR3 protein: CASQLTGQGRNTIYF; CDR3 DNA: TGTGCCAGCCAGCTAACGGGACAGGGGAGAAACACCATATATTTT; clone size: -; D gene: TRBD1; V gene: TRBV25-1; J gene: TRBJ1-3
CDR3 protein: CASSRPGQEGGYTF; CDR3 DNA: TGTGCCAGCAGTCGCCCGGGACAGGAAGGCGGCTACACCTTC; clone size: -; D gene: TRBD1; V gene: TRBV7-2; J gene: TRBJ1-2
CDR3 protein: CAIAAQMNTEAFF; CDR3 DNA: TGTGCCATCGCGGCACAAATGAACACTGAAGCTTTCTTT; clone size: few; D gene: -; V gene: TRBV10-3; J gene: TRBJ1-1
CDR3 protein: CASSSTGTSTDTQYF; CDR3 DNA: TGTGCCAGTAGTTCGACGGGGACTAGCACAGATACGCAGTATTTT; clone size: -; D gene: -; V gene: TRBV19; J gene: TRBJ2-3
CDR3 protein: CTSSQDRGTSTDTQYF; CDR3 DNA: TGCACCAGCAGCCAAGATCGGGGGACTAGCACAGATACGCAGTATTTT; clone size: -; D gene: -; V gene: TRBV1; J gene: TRBJ2-3
CDR3 protein: CASTSGGPTQYF; CDR3 DNA: TGTGCCAGTACATCGGGCGGTCCGACGCAGTATTTT; clone size: -; D gene: -; V gene: TRBV19; J gene: TRBJ2-3
CDR3 protein: CASSAKFLAGGSYEQYF; CDR3 DNA: TGTGCCAGCAGTGCCAAATTTCTAGCGGGGGGGTCCTACGAGCAGTACTTC; clone size: -; D gene: TRBD2; V gene: TRBV6-1; J gene: TRBJ2-7
CDR3 protein: CASSISSGGALGTGELFF; CDR3 DNA: TGTGCCAGTAGTATTAGTAGCGGGGGGGCCCTTGGCACCGGGGAGCTGTTTTTT; clone size: -; D gene: TRBD2; V gene: TRBV19; J gene: TRBJ2-2
CDR3 protein: CASSPGTEDEKLFF; CDR3 DNA: TGTGCCAGCAGCCCTGGGACAGAAGATGAAAAACTGTTTTTT; clone size: once; D gene: TRBD1; V gene: TRBV5-5; J gene: TRBJ1-4
CDR3 protein: CASSYSAGAEYEQYF; CDR3 DNA: TGTGCCAGCAGTTACTCGGCAGGGGCAGAGTACGAGCAGTACTTC; clone size: -; D gene: -; V gene: TRBV6-5; J gene: TRBJ2-7
CDR3 protein: CASSKVAGVNTEAFF; CDR3 DNA: TGCGCCAGCAGCAAGGTGGCAGGCGTAAACACTGAAGCTTTCTTT; clone size: -; D gene: -; V gene: TRBV5-1; J gene: TRBJ1-1
CDR3 protein: CASSLGQGRTNEKLFF; CDR3 DNA: TGCGCCAGCAGCCTAGGACAGGGTCGGACTAATGAAAAACTGTTTTTT; clone size: -; D gene: TRBD1; V gene: TRBV5-1; J gene: TRBJ1-4
CDR3 protein: CASSPDAYGGVAKNIQYF; CDR3 DNA: TGTGCCAGCAGCCCCGACGCGTACGGGGGGGTAGCTAAAAACATTCAGTACTTC; clone size: once; D gene: TRBD2; V gene: TRBV7-9; J gene: TRBJ2-4
CDR3 protein: CASSQAPRGRLDEKLFF; CDR3 DNA: TGCGCCAGCAGCCAGGCACCCAGGGGGCGTCTTGATGAAAAACTGTTTTTT; clone size: once; D gene: TRBD1; V gene: TRBV4-3; J gene: TRBJ1-4
CDR3 protein: CASSEEGTVYGYTF; CDR3 DNA: TGTGCCAGCAGTGAAGAAGGGACAGTCTATGGCTACACCTTC; clone size: -; D gene: TRBD1; V gene: TRBV2; J gene: TRBJ1-2
CDR3 protein: CASSTGQGNTEAFF; CDR3 DNA: TGTGCCAGCAGTACCGGGCAGGGGAACACTGAAGCTTTCTTT; clone size: -; D gene: -; V gene: TRBV6-5; J gene: TRBJ1-1
CDR3 protein: CAREEETQYF; CDR3 DNA: TGTGCCAGGGAGGAAGAGACCCAGTACTTC; clone size: -; D gene: -; V gene: TRBV27; J gene: TRBJ2-5
CDR3 protein: CASREGGSRSGQYF; CDR3 DNA: TGTGCCAGCAGGGAAGGCGGGAGCCGGTCCGGGCAGTACTTC; clone size: -; D gene: TRBD2; V gene: TRBV6-1; J gene: TRBJ2-7